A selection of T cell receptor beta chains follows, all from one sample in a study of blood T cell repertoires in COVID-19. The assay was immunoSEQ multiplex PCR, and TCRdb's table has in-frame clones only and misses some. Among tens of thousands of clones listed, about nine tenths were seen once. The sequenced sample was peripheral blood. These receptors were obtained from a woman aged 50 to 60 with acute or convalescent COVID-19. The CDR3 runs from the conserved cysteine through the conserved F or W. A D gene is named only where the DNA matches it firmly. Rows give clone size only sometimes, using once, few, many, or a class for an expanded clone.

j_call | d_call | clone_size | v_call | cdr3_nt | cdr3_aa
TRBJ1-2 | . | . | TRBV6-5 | TGTGCCAGCAGTAGGCAGGGATATGGCTACACCTTC | CASSRQGYGYTF
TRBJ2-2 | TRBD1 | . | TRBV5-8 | TGTGCCAGCAGCTGGAACAGGGGAAACACCGGGGAGCTGTTTTTT | CASSWNRGNTGELFF
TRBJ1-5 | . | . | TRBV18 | TGTGCCAGCTCACCAGGGGGCTGGAGCAATCAGCCCCAGCATTTT | CASSPGGWSNQPQHF
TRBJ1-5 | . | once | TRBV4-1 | TGCGCCAGCAGCCAAGATTTTGGCCAACCCCAGCATTTT | CASSQDFGQPQHF
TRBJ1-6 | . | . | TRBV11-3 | TGTGCCAGCAGCCAGGGGTATAATTCACCCCTCCACTTT | CASSQGYNSPLHF
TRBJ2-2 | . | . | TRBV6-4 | TGTGCCAGCAGTGACCCCCTACTAGGCACCGGGGAGCTGTTTTTT | CASSDPLLGTGELFF
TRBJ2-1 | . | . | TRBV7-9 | TGTGCCAGCAGCTTAGTCCTATACAATGAGCAGTTCTTC | CASSLVLYNEQFF
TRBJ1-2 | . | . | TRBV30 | TGTGCCTGGAGGAATTATGGGCAGGGAAGGATCCTGGGTGGCTACACCTTC | CAWRNYGQGRILGGYTF
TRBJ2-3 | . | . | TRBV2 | TGTGCCAGCAGTGAAGATCTGGAGTCTAGCACAGATACGCAGTATTTT | CASSEDLESSTDTQYF
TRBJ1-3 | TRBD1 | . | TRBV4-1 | TGCGCCAGCAGCCAAGTCGGGACAGGGGGCCGAAACACCATATATTTT | CASSQVGTGGRNTIYF
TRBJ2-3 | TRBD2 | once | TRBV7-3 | TGTGCCAGCAGGGACGGTCGGGGGGTACAGACCACAGATACGCAGTATTTT | CASRDGRGVQTTDTQYF
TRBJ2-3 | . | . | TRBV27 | TGTGCCAGCACCCCGGGGGTTCGTGGCACAGATACGCAGTATTTT | CASTPGVRGTDTQYF
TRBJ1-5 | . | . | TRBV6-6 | TGTGCCAGCTGGACAGAAGACATCCAAGGAGAGCCCCAGCATTTT | CASWTEDIQGEPQHF
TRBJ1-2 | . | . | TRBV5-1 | TGCGCCAGCAGACAGGAGAGTTCCTATGGCTACACCTTC | CASRQESSYGYTF
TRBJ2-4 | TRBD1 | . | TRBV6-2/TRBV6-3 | TGTGCCAGCAGCCCAGAGACAGGGGGCCTGGCCAAAAACATTCAGTACTTC | CASSPETGGLAKNIQYF
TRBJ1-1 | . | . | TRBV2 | TGTGCCAGCAACTTTTTTAAATCTGAAGCTTTCTTT | CASNFFKSEAFF
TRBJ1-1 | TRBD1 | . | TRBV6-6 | TGTGCCAGCAGGCGACCCGGGACAGGGGGCTTAGGCACTGAAGCTTTCTTT | CASRRPGTGGLGTEAFF
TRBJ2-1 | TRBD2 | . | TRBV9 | TGTGCCAGCAGCCCAACAACTAGCGGGCTCATCAATGAGCAGTTCTTC | CASSPTTSGLINEQFF
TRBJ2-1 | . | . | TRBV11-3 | TGTGCCAGCAGCAGCGGAGGCTACAATGAGCAGTTCTTC | CASSSGGYNEQFF
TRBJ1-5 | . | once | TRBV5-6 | TGTGCCAGCAGCTTACAACAGGCGGGAAATCAGCCCCAGCATTTT | CASSLQQAGNQPQHF
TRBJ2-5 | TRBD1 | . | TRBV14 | TGTGCCAGCAGCCAAGATTGGGGACAGCAAGAGACCCAGTACTTC | CASSQDWGQQETQYF
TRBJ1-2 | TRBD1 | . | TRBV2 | TGTGCCAGCACGGGACAGGGCGTAACCGAAGATGGCTACACCTTC | CASTGQGVTEDGYTF
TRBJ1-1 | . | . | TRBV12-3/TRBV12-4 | TGTGCCAGTTCCATGAACACTGAAGCTTTCTTT | CASSMNTEAFF
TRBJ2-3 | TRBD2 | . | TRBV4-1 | TGCGCCAGCAGTAGCGGGGGTGAGGGTAGCACAGATACGCAGTATTTT | CASSSGGEGSTDTQYF
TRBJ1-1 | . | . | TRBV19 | TGTGCCAGTAGTATAGCATTGGGCGAAGCTTTCTTT | CASSIALGEAFF
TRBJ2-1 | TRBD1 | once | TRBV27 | TGTGCCAGCACCTCGACAGGGCTGTACAATGAGCAGTTCTTC | CASTSTGLYNEQFF
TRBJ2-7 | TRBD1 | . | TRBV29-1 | TGCAGCGTTGAAAAGGGGACAGGGGCTGGCGAGCAGTACTTC | CSVEKGTGAGEQYF
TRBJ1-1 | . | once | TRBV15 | TGTGCCACCAGCAGCGGCGGGAACACTGAAGCTTTCTTT | CATSSGGNTEAFF
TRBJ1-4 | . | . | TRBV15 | TGTGCCACCAGCAGAGATAAAGGAGTTAATGAAAAACTGTTTTTT | CATSRDKGVNEKLFF
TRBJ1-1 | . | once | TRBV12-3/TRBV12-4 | TGTGCCAGCAGCAGGGGATTAACTGAAGCTTTCTTT | CASSRGLTEAFF
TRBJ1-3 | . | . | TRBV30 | TGTGCCTGGAGCGTTTCAGGGATTGCTGGAAACACCATATATTTT | CAWSVSGIAGNTIYF
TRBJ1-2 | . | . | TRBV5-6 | TGTGCCAGCAGGTCTAAGCGGACGACAGGAATTCAAACTATGGGCTACACCTTC | CASRSKRTTGIQTMGYTF
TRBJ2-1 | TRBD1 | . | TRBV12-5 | TGTGCTAGTGGCCTCCCAGACAGGGTCTACAATGAGCAGTTCTTC | CASGLPDRVYNEQFF
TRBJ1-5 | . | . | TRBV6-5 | TGTGCCAGCAGCCATTTACAGGGAAGTCAGCCCCAGCATTTT | CASSHLQGSQPQHF
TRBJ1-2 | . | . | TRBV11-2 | TGTGCCAGCAGCTTAGTTGGAGGGGATGGCTACACCTTC | CASSLVGGDGYTF
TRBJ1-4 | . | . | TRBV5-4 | TGTGCCAGCAGCTCTCAGGGAGGGCTCGGTGGGGAAAAACTGTTTTTT | CASSSQGGLGGEKLFF
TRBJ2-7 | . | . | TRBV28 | TGTGCCAGCAGGAAACCCAGGGGATCCTACGAGCAGTACTTC | CASRKPRGSYEQYF
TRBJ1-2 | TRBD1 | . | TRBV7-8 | TGTGCCAGCAGCTTAGGTCCTGGGACAGTAAACTATGGCTACACCTTC | CASSLGPGTVNYGYTF
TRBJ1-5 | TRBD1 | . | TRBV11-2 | TGTGCCAGCAGCGTAACAGGGGGCGGCAATCAGCCCCAGCATTTT | CASSVTGGGNQPQHF
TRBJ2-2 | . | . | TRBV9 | TGTGCCAGCAGCGGAGAAACGGGAGAGGATACCGGGGAGCTGTTTTTT | CASSGETGEDTGELFF
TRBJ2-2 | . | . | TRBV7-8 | TGTGCCAGCAGCTTAGTCTCCGGGGAGCTGTTTTTT | CASSLVSGELFF
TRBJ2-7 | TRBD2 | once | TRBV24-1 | TGTGCCACCAGCGATCCTAGCGGGACACGTCCCTACGAGCAGTACTTC | CATSDPSGTRPYEQYF
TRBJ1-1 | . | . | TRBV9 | TGTGCCAGCAGCGTAGTGGGACTTCCCCCGGCCCTGAACACTGAAGCTTTCTTT | CASSVVGLPPALNTEAFF